This TCR beta chain was found in a study of blood T cell repertoires in COVID-19. Study information: The United States, Italy and Spain supplied acute and convalescent COVID-19 samples. PBMCs, B-cell-depleted T cells, or T cells provided the cDNA or gDNA that made up the material.

As originally analysed: Reference gene primer amplification gave estimated nucleated cell counts. TCRdb keeps only in-frame clones here, not all; method: immunoSEQ multiplex PCR. The V and J calls and the clone size are those of that table, but D and trimming were determined from the DNA. The table has about 46,000 clones, more than 80% seen once. A note on this clone: In the same sample, other DNA sequences code for this CDR3.

V shed 3 bases, J shed 2 bases, and the junction held 1 base outside the gene matches. The CDR3 runs 14 residues. Germline CDR1 reads KGHSH; CDR2 reads LQKENI. The chain is built from TRBV18 and TRBJ2-3; 8 bases fit TRBD1. Material: peripheral blood. The origin of this receptor is a man aged 55 to 70 with acute or convalescent COVID-19. DNA of the CDR3: TGTGCCAGCTCACCGACAGGGGCCACAGATACGCAGTATTTT. This gives the protein CASSPTGATDTQYF. Together with reference TRBV18 and TRBJ2-3, the CDR3 gives the full variable domain: NAGVMQNPRHLVRRRGQEARLRCSPMKGHSHVYWYRQLPEEGLKFMVYLQKENIIDESGMPKERFSAEFPKEGPSILRIQQVVRGDSAAYFCASSPTGATDTQYFGPGTRLTVL.